One and the same sample provided the 31 T cell receptor beta chains below, sequenced in a study of cytomegalovirus exposure and HLA in healthy donors. Primers: 60 Vbeta forward and 13 Jbeta reverse. Only in-frame clones appear in the TCRdb table, and some are missing; sequencing was by immunoSEQ multiplex PCR. Of some 190,000 clones in the sample, roughly 10% were seen once. The specimen was PBMCs. The receptors were sampled from a woman in her twenties or thirties in good health and CMV-seropositive.

The rearrangement links TRBV6-1 to TRBJ2-2; 10 nucleotides agree with TRBD2. V was pared by 6 bases and J by 6 bases, with 7 bases of the junction left unmatched. This CDR3 is 15 amino acids long. CDR1 and CDR2 from the germline V gene are MNHNS and SASEGT. The CDR3 region is CASSSLAGEPGELFF. The CDR3 DNA follows: TGTGCCAGCAGCTCGCTAGCGGGAGAACCCGGGGAGCTGTTTTTT.

This clone has more than one count but fewer than ten. The genes are TRBV5-1 and TRBJ2-1; D is unclear. This CDR3 is built from 15 residues. Trimming pared 0 bases from V and 8 bases from J, leaving 15 bases between. The germline gives CDR1 SGHRS, CDR2 YFSETQ. The CDR3 DNA is TGCGCCAGCAGCTTGGCGGAGATGGGTAGAGATGAGCAGTTCTTC. This translates into CASSLAEMGRDEQFF.

This clone appeared a few times. The genes are TRBV2 and TRBJ1-1; TRBD1 is a possible D gene (5 bases). Trimming took 6 bases from V and 1 from J, leaving 12 bases between them. CDR1 is SNHLY and CDR2 is FYNNEI in the germline V gene. The CDR3 contains 14 residues. The DNA for the CDR3 is TGTGCCAGCAGACAGACCACAGGGAACACTGAAGCTTTCTTT. Amino acid sequence: CASRQTTGNTEAFF.

The chain combines TRBV2 with TRBJ2-7; 10 bases map to TRBD2. The CDR3 spans 15 residues. Trimming removed 3 bases from V and 5 bases from J; junction bases left unmatched: 7. The germline gives CDR1 SNHLY, CDR2 FYNNEI. The CDR3 spells CASSDLASGSHEQYF. The CDR3 region has the DNA TGTGCCAGCAGTGACCTGGCTAGCGGGAGCCACGAGCAGTACTTC. The variable domain in full, completed from reference TRBV2 and TRBJ2-7, reads EPEVTQTPSHQVTQMGQEVILRCVPISNHLYFYWYRQILGQKVEFLVSFYNNEISEKSEIFDDQFSVERPDGSNFTLKIRSTKLEDSAMYFCASSDLASGSHEQYFGPGTRLTVT.

A few counts support this clone. This chain uses TRBV9 with TRBJ2-3; the D gene is possibly TRBD1 (6 bases). Trimming pared 0 bases from V and 2 bases from J, leaving 10 bases between. Germline lookup yields CDR1 SGDLS and CDR2 YYNGEE. This CDR3 is built from 15 residues. DNA for the CDR3: TGTGCCAGCAGCGTAGTAGGGGGAACCACAGATACGCAGTATTTT. The encoded protein is CASSVVGGTTDTQYF.

This clone was observed a few times. CDR3 region: CASRQTSGTEQYF. The CDR3 coding sequence is TGCGCCAGCAGACAGACTAGCGGCACCGAGCAGTACTTC. V is TRBV10-1 and J is TRBJ2-7, with 9 bases lining up with TRBD2. CDR3 length: 13 amino acids. V shed 6 bases and J 6 bases; nucleotides not matched to a gene: 6. Looked up from germline, CDR1 is WNHNN and CDR2 is SYGVQD (reference sequence).

The chain is built from TRBV18 and TRBJ2-2; D possibly corresponds to TRBD1 (7 bases). This CDR3 is built from 17 residues. Looked up from germline, CDR1 is KGHSH and CDR2 is LQKENI. Trimming pared 1 base from V and 6 bases from J, leaving 18 bases between. CDR3 residues: CASSPQRHGRGAGELFF. CDR3 coding DNA: TGTGCCAGCTCACCACAGAGGCATGGCAGGGGGGCCGGGGAGCTGTTTTTT.

This chain joins TRBV29-1 and TRBJ2-2; a weak D match, TRBD2 (6 bases). The CDR3 spans 14 residues. CDR1 SQVTM and CDR2 ANQGSEA come from the germline V gene. V was pared by 3 bases and J by 3 bases, with 11 bases between. As DNA, the CDR3 is TGCAGCGTTGAGGCGGGGAGCGACACCGGGGAGCTGTTTTTT. Its protein is CSVEAGSDTGELFF.

The chain has TRBV27 and TRBJ2-2; no clear D. Germline assignment: CDR1 MNHEY and CDR2 SMNVEV (reference sequence). V lost 2 bases and J lost 6, with 10 bases in between. CDR3 length: 14 amino acids. This chain's CDR3 is CASSLMVASGELFF. In nucleotides, the CDR3 is TGTGCCAGCAGTTTAATGGTAGCATCCGGGGAGCTGTTTTTT.

This clone was detected only a few times. V is TRBV6-1 and J is TRBJ2-3, with 7 bases aligning to TRBD2. Trimming at V came to 6 bases and at J to 4 bases, leaving 10 bases not matched to a gene. The germline CDR1 and CDR2 sequences are MNHNS and SASEGT. The length of the CDR3 is 15 residues. Written as DNA, the CDR3 is TGTGCCAGCAGACGGAGAGCGGGAAAAGCAGATACGCAGTATTTT. It specifies CASRRRAGKADTQYF.

The rearrangement links TRBV20-1 to TRBJ2-1; TRBD2 might be the D (5 bases). The germline V gene has CDR1 DFQATT and CDR2 SNEGSKA (reference sequence). The CDR3 has 10 residues. Deletions cut 8 bases from V and 7 bases from J, with 9 bases between. CDR3 residues: CSPSGNEQFF. The CDR3, as DNA: TGCAGTCCCTCGGGGAATGAGCAGTTCTTC.

The chain couples TRBV7-8 to TRBJ1-1, with D unclear. V shed 5 bases and J shed 7 bases, with 11 bases lying between them. CDR1 and CDR2 (germline): SGHVS, FQNEAQ. The CDR3 is 12 residues long. CDR3 DNA: TGTGCCAGCAGCCTAACCCCGTTTGAAGCTTTCTTT. It codes for CASSLTPFEAFF.

The table lists this clone with a few counts. The chain uses TRBV6-4 and TRBJ2-7, with a weak D call TRBD1 (6 bases). Germline values: CDR1 MRHNA, CDR2 SNTAGT. V was cut by 5 bases and J by 0 bases, with 11 bases left in between. The CDR3 covers 14 residues. In DNA form, the CDR3 reads TGTGCCAGCAGTCCCACAGGGCGCTCCTACGAGCAGTACTTC. Translation gives CASSPTGRSYEQYF.

CDR3 amino acids: CARQGPTGELFF. The CDR3 bases are TGTGCCAGACAGGGCCCCACCGGGGAGCTGTTTTTT. The chain employs TRBV6-1 and TRBJ2-2; D is perhaps TRBD1 (6 bases). The CDR3 has 12 residues. Trimming pared 9 bases from V and 4 bases from J, leaving 9 bases between. Looked up from germline, CDR1 is MNHNS and CDR2 is SASEGT.

The CDR3 sequence: CASRPYVLPSYEQYF. The CDR3 DNA sequence: TGTGCCAGCAGACCCTACGTGCTCCCGTCCTACGAGCAGTACTTC. J is TRBJ2-7 and V is TRBV6-5; D uncertain. V lost 6 bases, J lost 1 base, and 16 bases lay in between. This CDR3 contains 15 residues. Looked up from germline, CDR1 is MNHEY and CDR2 is SVGAGI.

Only a few counts were recorded for this clone. The chain employs TRBV9 and TRBJ1-3; D gene unclear. Germline assignment: CDR1 SGDLS and CDR2 YYNGEE. Trimming stripped 3 bases from V and 3 bases from J, with 10 bases between. This CDR3 contains 14 residues. The CDR3 loop is CASSDALRGNTIYF. CDR3 DNA: TGTGCCAGCAGCGACGCACTACGTGGAAACACCATATATTTT. Complete variable domain (other parts from reference TRBV9 and TRBJ1-3): DSGVTQTPKHLITATGQRVTLRCSPRSGDLSVYWYQQSLDQGLQFLIQYYNGEERAKGNILERFSAQQFPDLHSELNLSSLELGDSALYFCASSDALRGNTIYFGEGSWLTVV.

This clone was found a few times. The rearrangement joins TRBV7-9 to TRBJ2-6; 10 nucleotides align to TRBD2. Germline V gives CDR1 SEHNR, CDR2 FQNEAQ (reference sequence). This CDR3 has 19 amino acids. V shed 5 bases, J shed 0 bases, and the junction held 10 bases outside the gene matches. The CDR3 DNA follows: TGTGCCAGCAGCCCCACGCGACTAGCGGGCTACTCTGGGGCCAACGTCCTGACTTTC. The encoded protein is CASSPTRLAGYSGANVLTF.

This clone was counted a few times. This CDR3 is CASSPGLATIYEQYF. The DNA of the CDR3 is TGTGCCAGCTCCCCTGGACTAGCAACAATCTACGAGCAGTACTTC. The chain recombines TRBV18 with TRBJ2-7; 8 nucleotides line up with TRBD2. CDR3 length: 15 amino acids. Germline V gene data show CDR1 as KGHSH and CDR2 as LQKENI. Unmatched junction bases numbered 10, after V lost 6 bases and J lost 3 bases.

The V and J genes are TRBV2 and TRBJ1-3; D remains unclear. CDR1 and CDR2 from the germline V gene are SNHLY and FYNNEI. The CDR3 has 12 residues. The germline V and J ends were trimmed by 6 bases and 4 bases, with 7 bases remaining between them. The CDR3, as DNA: TGTGCCAGCAGGACGGGGGGAAACACCATATATTTT. The encoded protein is CASRTGGNTIYF.

This clone appeared a few times. The chain couples TRBV6-6 to TRBJ2-7; D remains unclear. The germline V gene encodes CDR1 MNHNY and CDR2 SVGAGI (reference sequence). This CDR3 contains 12 residues. Trimming removed 5 bases at V and 1 base at J, with 6 bases between. The CDR3 sequence: CASSPTSYEQYF. For the CDR3, the DNA is TGTGCCAGCAGTCCGACATCCTACGAGCAGTACTTC.

V gene TRBV5-4 combines with J gene TRBJ2-1, with 8 bases matching TRBD2. The CDR3 consists of 17 residues. In germline, CDR1 is SGHNT, CDR2 YYREEE (reference sequence). The junction had 17 bases not matched to a gene; V was cut back by 0 bases and J by 12 bases. This CDR3 reads CASSLGIAGDSRGGQFF. CDR3 coding DNA: TGTGCCAGCAGCTTGGGTATCGCGGGAGACTCCCGGGGGGGGCAGTTCTTC.

This clone was seen more than once but under ten times. The chain carries TRBV6-5 and TRBJ1-5, with 9 bases aligning to TRBD1. V trimming: 6 bases; J trimming: 7 bases; junction bases outside the gene matches: 7. Looked up from germline, CDR1 is MNHEY and CDR2 is SVGAGI. There are 14 residues in the CDR3. The CDR3: CASRPRTGVQPQHF. The CDR3 DNA follows: TGTGCCAGCAGGCCTAGGACAGGGGTCCAGCCCCAGCATTTT.

The chain uses TRBV5-1 and TRBJ2-5, with D maybe TRBD2 (6 bases). This CDR3 comprises 15 residues. The V end lost 7 bases, the J end lost 5 bases, and 21 bases lay between the germline ends. Germline lookup yields CDR1 SGHRS and CDR2 YFSETQ. The DNA for the CDR3 is TGCGCCAGCTCGTTCGCGGGACCAAACGAGGAGACCCAGTACTTC. Translated: CASSFAGPNEETQYF.

V is TRBV10-1 and J is TRBJ1-1, with 8 bases that match TRBD1. The CDR3 is 17 amino acids. CDR1 and CDR2 from the germline V gene are WNHNN and SYGVQD (reference sequence). With 2 bases clipped from V and 1 base from J, the junction kept 9 bases outside the gene matches. The CDR3 is CASSETRQGKGNTEAFF. The CDR3 nucleotides read TGCGCCAGCAGTGAGACTCGACAGGGGAAAGGGAACACTGAAGCTTTCTTT.

This clone was observed a few times. V and J are TRBV19 and TRBJ1-4, with D unclear. The CDR3 length is 13 residues. From germline, CDR1 is LNHDA and CDR2 SQIVND (reference sequence). V lost 5 bases, J lost 5 bases, and 9 bases lay in between. CDR3 amino acids: CASSLSRNEKLFF. The CDR3 bases are TGTGCCAGTAGTCTATCCCGCAATGAAAAACTGTTTTTT.

This chain uses TRBV10-2 with TRBJ2-5; D perhaps matches TRBD2 (6 bases). CDR3 length: 13 residues. Germline loops: CDR1 WSHSY, CDR2 SAAADI. Trimming removed 8 bases at V and 1 base at J, with 11 bases between. The CDR3 protein is CASSVAAQETQYF. The CDR3 DNA reads TGCGCCAGCTCTGTAGCGGCCCAAGAGACCCAGTACTTC.

The genes are TRBV11-2 and TRBJ2-7; D not resolved. Trimming left V 8 bases short and J 0 bases short, with 17 bases between. The CDR3 is 15 residues long. Germline CDR1 and CDR2: SGHAT and FQNNGV. Written as DNA, the CDR3 is TGTGCCAGCTGTGGTGCGCACGGTCCCTCCTACGAGCAGTACTTC. Translation: CASCGAHGPSYEQYF. Based on the CDR3 plus reference TRBV11-2 and TRBJ2-7, the full variable domain is EAGVAQSPRYKIIEKRQSVAFWCNPISGHATLYWYQQILGQGPKLLIQFQNNGVVDDSQLPKDRFSAERLKGVDSTLKIQPAKLEDSAVYLCASCGAHGPSYEQYFGPGTRLTVT.

The chain employs TRBV6-1 and TRBJ2-3, with D possibly TRBD1 on 5 matching bases. Germline CDR1 MNHNS, CDR2 SASEGT. Trimming shortened V by 3 bases and J by 4 bases, and 8 bases separated the two germline ends. The CDR3 contains 13 residues. In nucleotides, the CDR3 is TGTGCCAGCAGTGAGATAGGGGCAGATACGCAGTATTTT. It encodes CASSEIGADTQYF.

This clone occurred a few times. The chain combines TRBV27 with TRBJ1-5; TRBD1 might be the D (5 bases). Germline loops: CDR1 MNHEY, CDR2 SMNVEV (reference sequence). The CDR3 runs 14 residues. V gave up 6 bases and J gave up 9 bases, with 18 bases separating them. Here the CDR3 reads CASSSISGGSPQHF. CDR3 DNA sequence: TGTGCCAGCAGCTCAATTAGCGGGGGATCGCCCCAGCATTTT.

This clone appeared a few times. V is TRBV19 and J is TRBJ2-3; 10 nucleotides line up with TRBD1. The CDR3 loop spans 15 amino acids. Per the germline V gene, CDR1 is LNHDA and CDR2 is SQIVND (reference sequence). V shed 5 bases and J 4 bases; nucleotides not matched to a gene: 6. The CDR3 DNA sequence: TGTGCCAGTAGTGTCTGGACAGGGGGGGCAGATACGCAGTATTTT. It translates to CASSVWTGGADTQYF.

This clone was seen only a few times. The chain combines TRBV29-1 with TRBJ1-4, with a possible D match to TRBD1 (5 bases). The CDR3 extends over 13 amino acids. Germline CDR1 reads SQVTM; CDR2 reads ANQGSEA. Trimming shortened V by 5 bases and J by 4 bases, and 11 bases separated the two germline ends. The CDR3 region is CSVQFDSNEKLFF. CDR3 DNA: TGCAGCGTTCAATTCGACAGTAATGAAAAACTGTTTTTT.